This T cell receptor (beta chain) was recovered during a study of long-term antiretroviral therapy in people with HIV. Version v3.0 of the immunoSEQ assay was performed at survey level. The protocol was immunoSEQ multiplex PCR, while the TCRdb copy is restricted to in-frame clones and leaves out a portion. The table has tens of thousands of clones, about 88% seen once. Sample: unsorted PBMCs, taken approximately 2.9 years before starting antiretroviral therapy. This clonotype was sampled from a young woman with HIV.

The CDR3, as DNA: TGTGCCAGCAGCCTCCCTGGGGGGGAAAACATTCAGTACTTC. This encodes CASSLPGGENIQYF. The rearrangement joins TRBV7-2 to TRBJ2-4; TRBD2 aligns across 7 bases. The germline V gene has CDR1 SGHTA and CDR2 FQGNSA. There are 14 residues in the CDR3. The junction had 6 bases not matched to a gene; V was cut back by 5 bases and J by 5 bases.